The rows below give T cell receptor beta chains drawn from one sample of a study of cytomegalovirus exposure and HLA in healthy donors. Sequencing used immunoSEQ multiplex PCR; TCRdb keeps in-frame clones, though not all of them. The sample has about 110,000 clones; around 85% are singletons. Source material: PBMCs. The receptors come from a young man in good health and CMV-seropositive. Each CDR3 is given with its conserved first and last residue. D genes are given only for firm matches. Rows give clone size only sometimes, using once, few, many, or a class for an expanded clone.

clone_size j_call v_call d_call cdr3_aa cdr3_nt
few TRBJ1-1 TRBV14 - CASSPSSVAEAFF TGTGCCAGCAGCCCGTCGTCGGTGGCTGAAGCTTTCTTT
few TRBJ1-1 TRBV14 TRBD1 CASSREGQGASRTEAFF TGTGCCAGCAGCCGAGAGGGGCAGGGGGCGTCGAGGACTGAAGCTTTCTTT
- TRBJ2-7 TRBV7-9 TRBD1 CASSPPGTGRGEQYF TGTGCCAGCAGCCCCCCAGGGACAGGTAGGGGCGAGCAGTACTTC
- TRBJ2-5 TRBV25-1 - CASGEQVQETQYF TGTGCCAGCGGTGAACAGGTACAAGAGACCCAGTACTTC
- TRBJ1-2 TRBV6-1 - CASSEATGLPAGYTF TGTGCCAGCAGTGAAGCTACCGGACTACCGGCCGGCTACACCTTC
- TRBJ1-4 TRBV4-2 - CASSQDYSFNEKLFF TGTGCCAGCAGCCAAGATTACAGCTTTAATGAAAAACTGTTTTTT
- TRBJ2-7 TRBV27 - CASSLWLGEEQYF TGTGCCAGCAGTTTATGGTTAGGGGAAGAGCAGTACTTC
- TRBJ1-1 TRBV19 - CASSPRVGTAEAFF TGTGCCAGTAGTCCCAGGGTCGGAACAGCTGAAGCTTTCTTT
- TRBJ2-7 TRBV7-9 - CASSFEDSYEQYF TGTGCCAGCAGCTTTGAGGACTCCTACGAGCAGTACTTC
- TRBJ1-2 TRBV27 TRBD1 CASSQTGQLYGYTF TGTGCCAGCAGTCAGACAGGGCAACTCTATGGCTACACCTTC
- TRBJ1-1 TRBV12-5 TRBD1 CASGLVLNRGDTEAFF TGTGCTAGTGGTTTGGTACTGAACAGGGGGGACACTGAAGCTTTCTTT
- TRBJ1-2 TRBV2 - CASSDGRGRAKYGYTF TGTGCCAGCAGTGATGGTCGAGGCAGGGCTAAATATGGCTACACCTTC
once TRBJ1-5 TRBV7-9 - CASSLGQGQPQHF TGTGCCAGCAGCTTAGGCCAGGGCCAGCCCCAGCATTTT
- TRBJ2-3 TRBV6-1 TRBD2 CASSELWTSGATQYF TGTGCCAGCAGTGAACTTTGGACTAGCGGGGCTACGCAGTATTTT
- TRBJ2-1 TRBV19 TRBD2 CASSSGGPSLSYNEQFF TGTGCCAGTAGTAGCGGGGGGCCGTCGCTCTCCTACAATGAGCAGTTCTTC
- TRBJ2-7 TRBV7-6 TRBD2 CASSTGTSDTGEQYF TGTGCCAGCAGCACCGGGACTAGCGATACGGGCGAGCAGTACTTC
- TRBJ2-7 TRBV27 TRBD2 CASIMTSGGQEQYF TGTGCCAGCATCATGACTAGCGGGGGCCAAGAGCAGTACTTC
- TRBJ1-5 TRBV6-4 TRBD1 CASSLTGGDNQPQHF TGTGCCAGCAGTCTGACAGGGGGTGACAATCAGCCCCAGCATTTT
- TRBJ1-4 TRBV5-5 - CASSFGQTTNEKLFF TGTGCCAGCAGCTTTGGACAGACAACTAATGAAAAACTGTTTTTT
- TRBJ2-1 TRBV7-3 TRBD2 CASSFSGGPLVDEQFF TGTGCCAGCAGCTTTAGCGGGGGTCCCTTGGTGGATGAGCAGTTCTTC
- TRBJ2-3 TRBV11-3 - CASSLRQGGTDTQYF TGTGCCAGCAGCTTACGGCAAGGGGGCACAGATACGCAGTATTTT
- TRBJ1-4 TRBV18 - CASSPPGATNEKLFF TGTGCCAGCTCACCCCCAGGGGCAACTAATGAAAAACTGTTTTTT
once TRBJ2-1 TRBV5-4 TRBD2 CASSLTSAAYNEQFF TGTGCCAGCAGCTTGACTAGCGCCGCCTACAATGAGCAGTTCTTC
- TRBJ2-7 TRBV13 TRBD2 CASSLGRWTSGGEGQYF TGTGCCAGCAGCTTAGGCCGGTGGACTAGCGGGGGAGAGGGGCAGTACTTC
- TRBJ1-4 TRBV4-2 - CASSQVDRARDNEKLFF TGTGCCAGCAGCCAAGTGGATAGAGCCAGGGATAATGAAAAACTGTTTTTT
- TRBJ1-3 TRBV15 TRBD1 CATSNTGTANTIYF TGTGCCACCAGCAACACCGGGACAGCAAACACCATATATTTT
- TRBJ1-3 TRBV13 TRBD1 CASSLAQGMGNTIYF TGTGCCAGCAGCTTAGCACAGGGGATGGGAAACACCATATATTTT
- TRBJ2-1 TRBV5-1 - CASSLGAGNEQFF TGCGCCAGCAGCTTGGGGGCAGGGAATGAGCAGTTCTTC
few TRBJ1-5 TRBV2 TRBD1 CASSGPGTGGNQPQHF TGTGCCAGCAGTGGACCCGGGACAGGGGGCAATCAGCCCCAGCATTTT
- TRBJ1-3 TRBV5-3 - CARRPSNSYSGNTIYF TGTGCCAGAAGACCGTCAAACAGTTACTCTGGAAACACCATATATTTT
- TRBJ2-3 TRBV7-3 TRBD2 CASSPTSIADTQYF TGTGCCAGCAGCCCGACTAGCATTGCAGATACGCAGTATTTT
- TRBJ1-2 TRBV9 TRBD1 CASSVAQGGGEGYTF TGTGCCAGCAGCGTAGCTCAAGGGGGCGGTGAGGGCTACACCTTC
- TRBJ2-1 TRBV7-9 TRBD2 CASSPPSGGAQGEQFF TGTGCCAGCAGCCCACCTAGCGGGGGGGCCCAAGGTGAGCAGTTCTTC
- TRBJ2-1 TRBV5-5 - CASSSTGGGGGEQFF TGTGCCAGCAGCTCGACAGGTGGAGGAGGTGGTGAGCAGTTCTTC
once TRBJ2-1 TRBV7-2 TRBD2 CASSLGTSPYNEQFF TGTGCCAGCAGCTTGGGGACTAGTCCCTACAATGAGCAGTTCTTC
- TRBJ1-1 TRBV4-2 - CASSLAPGGNTEAFF TGTGCCAGCAGCCTCGCCCCGGGGGGGAACACTGAAGCTTTCTTT
- TRBJ2-2 TRBV6-1 - CATQGGLNTGELFF TGTGCCACCCAGGGGGGCTTGAACACCGGGGAGCTGTTTTTT
- TRBJ2-1 TRBV5-4 TRBD2 CASSLDLAGRQFF TGTGCCAGCAGCTTGGACCTAGCGGGGAGGCAGTTCTTC
- TRBJ2-1 TRBV19 TRBD1 CASSITTGTGTYNEQFF TGTGCCAGTAGTATAACAACCGGGACAGGGACCTACAATGAGCAGTTCTTC
- TRBJ1-2 TRBV5-1 TRBD1 CASSAGTGGNYGYTF TGCGCCAGCAGCGCGGGGACAGGGGGCAACTATGGCTACACCTTC
- TRBJ1-2 TRBV11-2 - CASSLDRSRANYGYTF TGTGCCAGCAGCTTAGATAGGTCGAGGGCTAACTATGGCTACACCTTC
- TRBJ1-2 TRBV6-1 - CASRKVGADGYTF TGTGCCAGCAGGAAGGTGGGGGCGGATGGCTACACCTTC
- TRBJ1-2 TRBV9 - CASSVVSQLYGYTF TGTGCCAGCAGCGTAGTTTCACAGCTTTACGGCTACACCTTC
- TRBJ2-1 TRBV27 TRBD2 CASSLLTSGGAYNEQFF TGTGCCAGCAGTTTATTGACCAGCGGGGGGGCCTACAATGAGCAGTTCTTC
- TRBJ2-5 TRBV25-1 TRBD1 CASSGQGLKETQYF TGTGCCAGCAGCGGACAGGGTTTGAAAGAGACCCAGTACTTC
- TRBJ2-7 TRBV6-1 - CASSEWASGTSTYEQYF TGTGCCAGCAGTGAATGGGCATCCGGGACTTCCACCTACGAGCAGTACTTC
- TRBJ2-5 TRBV5-1 - CASRTDPTRGQYF TGCGCCAGCAGGACGGATCCTACGAGAGGGCAGTACTTC
- TRBJ2-4 TRBV6-6 TRBD1 CASSSGQGKNIQYF TGTGCCAGCAGCTCGGGACAGGGCAAAAACATTCAGTACTTC
once TRBJ1-1 TRBV4-1 TRBD1 CASSRMGQGDTEAFF TGCGCCAGCAGCAGAATGGGACAGGGGGACACTGAAGCTTTCTTT
- TRBJ1-5 TRBV7-2 - CASSLASAGNYQPQHF TGTGCCAGCAGCTTAGCGAGTGCAGGGAACTACCAGCCCCAGCATTTT